A selection of T cell receptor beta chains follows, all from one sample in a study of blood T cell repertoires in COVID-19. TCRdb's table, derived via immunoSEQ multiplex PCR, lists solely in-frame clones and lacks some. The sample shows hundreds of thousands of clones, about 90% of them seen only once. Sequenced material: PBMCs or T cells enriched from blood (not recorded which). The receptors were sampled from a woman between 50 and 59 years old in a cohort exposed to, infected with or recovered from COVID-19 (not recorded which). The CDR3 runs from the conserved cysteine through the conserved F or W. D genes are given only for firm matches. The listing skips clone size in some rows; elsewhere it reads once, few, many or a size class.

TRBV2	-	-	TRBJ2-7	CAVRRSGHYEQYF	TGTGCCGTAAGACGGTCGGGTCACTACGAGCAGTACTTC
TRBV19	few	-	TRBJ2-7	CASSESFRGSEAEQYF	TGTGCCAGTAGTGAATCGTTCAGGGGATCCGAGGCCGAGCAGTACTTC
TRBV5-5	-	TRBD1	TRBJ2-5	CASSRTGYQETQYF	TGTGCCAGCAGTCGGACAGGGTACCAAGAGACCCAGTACTTC
TRBV5-6	-	TRBD1	TRBJ1-2	CASSFDRGPLSYGYTF	TGTGCCAGCAGCTTCGACAGGGGGCCTTTAAGCTATGGCTACACCTTC
TRBV9	few	-	TRBJ1-2	CASSVSWEGDYGYTF	TGTGCCAGCAGCGTATCATGGGAGGGGGACTATGGCTACACCTTC
TRBV3-1/TRBV3-2	-	-	TRBJ1-3	CASSQGGGNTIYF	TGTGCCAGCAGCCAAGGAGGCGGAAACACCATATATTTT
TRBV5-6	-	-	TRBJ1-2	CASSDSGRVYGYTF	TGTGCCAGCAGCGATTCCGGGAGGGTGTATGGCTACACCTTC
TRBV7-2	-	-	TRBJ1-1	CASSLPGGGTEAFF	TGTGCCAGCAGCTTACCCGGGGGAGGGACTGAAGCTTTCTTT
TRBV27	-	TRBD1	TRBJ2-1	CASSHDSLTGLEQFF	TGTGCCAGCAGTCACGATTCTTTGACAGGGCTGGAGCAGTTCTTC
TRBV27	-	-	TRBJ2-3	CASSQSTDTQYF	TGTGCCAGCAGCCAAAGCACAGATACGCAGTATTTT
TRBV5-6	-	TRBD1	TRBJ1-2	CASSLLHSGTGGDYGYTF	TGTGCCAGCAGCCTTTTACATTCAGGGACAGGCGGGGACTATGGCTACACCTTC
TRBV5-1	-	TRBD2	TRBJ2-1	CASSPQASGGYNEQFF	TGCGCCAGCAGCCCCCAGGCTAGCGGGGGTTACAATGAGCAGTTCTTC
TRBV11-2	-	-	TRBJ1-3	CASSYSRGGVGNTIYF	TGTGCCAGCAGCTACTCAAGGGGAGGTGTTGGAAACACCATATATTTT
TRBV29-1	-	-	TRBJ1-1	CSVRTQPEGTEAFF	TGCAGCGTGAGGACCCAACCGGAGGGCACTGAAGCTTTCTTT
TRBV12-3/TRBV12-4	once	TRBD1	TRBJ1-1	CASSRLRQGEAFF	TGTGCCAGCAGTAGACTTAGACAGGGGGAAGCTTTCTTT